Only a few counts were recorded for the clone carrying this T cell receptor beta chain. What it recognizes is unknown. The data are from a study of CD8 T cells in ankylosing spondylitis. Overall study findings and caveats: Seemingly distinctive of ankylosing spondylitis blood was a TCR beta motif formed by eight highly homologous variants. Within matched ankylosing spondylitis synovial fluid, disease-linked clones were reportedly significantly enriched.

TCRdb ran MiXCR on the 5' RACE reads and lists one entry per CDR3 protein. The sample includes some 150,000 distinct CDR3 sequences, under 55% seen only once; the top ten take roughly 15%. The TCR was taken from a male donor with ankylosing spondylitis. The specimen sequenced was synovial fluid, either unsorted or a sorted T cell fraction (not recorded which).

The CDR3 DNA reads TGCAGTGCTAGGACGACAGGGATTGAGGTTTCACCCCTCCACTTT. Its protein product is CSARTTGIEVSPLHF. This rearrangement joins TRBV20-1 to TRBJ1-6; 7 bases map to TRBD1. Germline values: CDR1 DFQATT, CDR2 SNEGSKA (reference sequence). The CDR3 is 15 amino acids. The V segment lost 3 bases and the J segment 9 bases; nucleotides outside the gene matches: 11.